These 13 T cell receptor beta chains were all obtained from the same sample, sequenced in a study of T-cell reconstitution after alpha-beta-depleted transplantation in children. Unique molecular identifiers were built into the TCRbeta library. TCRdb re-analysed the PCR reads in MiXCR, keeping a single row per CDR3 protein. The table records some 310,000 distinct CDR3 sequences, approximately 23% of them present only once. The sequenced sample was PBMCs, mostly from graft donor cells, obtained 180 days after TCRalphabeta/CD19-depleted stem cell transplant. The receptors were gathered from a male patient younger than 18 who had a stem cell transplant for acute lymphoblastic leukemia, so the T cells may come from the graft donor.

The CDR3 region has the DNA TGCAGCGTTGACCTCTCCGACAGCTATGAAGCTTTCTTT. Translated, it gives CSVDLSDSYEAFF. This chain uses TRBV29-1 with TRBJ1-1; a weak D match, TRBD1 (5 bases). Germline V gene data show CDR1 as SQVTM and CDR2 as ANQGSEA. This CDR3 region has 13 residues. The ends were cut back, 3 bases at V and 7 bases at J, with 15 bases in the middle.

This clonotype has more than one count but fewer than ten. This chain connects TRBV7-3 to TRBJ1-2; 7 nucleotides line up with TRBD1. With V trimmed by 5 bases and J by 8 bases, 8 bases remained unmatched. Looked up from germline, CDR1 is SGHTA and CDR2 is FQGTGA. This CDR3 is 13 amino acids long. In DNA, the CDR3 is TGTGCCAGCAGCCCAACAGGGGCTCGAGGCTACACCTTC. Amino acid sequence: CASSPTGARGYTF.

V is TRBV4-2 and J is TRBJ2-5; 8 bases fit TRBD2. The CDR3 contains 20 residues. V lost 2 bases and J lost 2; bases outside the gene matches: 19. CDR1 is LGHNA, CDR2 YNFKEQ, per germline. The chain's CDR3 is CASSQRPTSALLALQETQYF. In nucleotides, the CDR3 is TGTGCCAGCAGCCAAAGGCCGACTAGCGCCCTCCTTGCCCTTCAAGAGACCCAGTACTTC.

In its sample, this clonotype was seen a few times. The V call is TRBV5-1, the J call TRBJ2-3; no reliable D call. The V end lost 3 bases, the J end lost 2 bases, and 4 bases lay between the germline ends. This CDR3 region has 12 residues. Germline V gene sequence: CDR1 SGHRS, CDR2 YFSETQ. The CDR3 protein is CASSYLTDTQYF. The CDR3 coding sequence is TGCGCCAGCAGCTACCTCACAGATACGCAGTATTTT.

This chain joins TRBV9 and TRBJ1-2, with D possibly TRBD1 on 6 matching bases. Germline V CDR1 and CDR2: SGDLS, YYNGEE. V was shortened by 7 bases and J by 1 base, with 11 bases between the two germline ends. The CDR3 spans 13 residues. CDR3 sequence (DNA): TGTGCCAGCCGACAGGACTTTAACTATGGCTACACCTTC. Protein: CASRQDFNYGYTF. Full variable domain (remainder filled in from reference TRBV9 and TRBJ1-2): DSGVTQTPKHLITATGQRVTLRCSPRSGDLSVYWYQQSLDQGLQFLIQYYNGEERAKGNILERFSAQQFPDLHSELNLSSLELGDSALYFCASRQDFNYGYTFGSGTRLTVV.

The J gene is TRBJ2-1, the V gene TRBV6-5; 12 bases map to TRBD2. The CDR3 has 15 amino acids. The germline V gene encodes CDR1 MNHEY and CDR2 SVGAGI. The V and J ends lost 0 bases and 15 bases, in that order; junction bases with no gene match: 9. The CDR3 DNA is TGTGCCAGCAGTTACTCCACTAGCGGGAGGACTCTTTTGTTCTTC. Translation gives CASSYSTSGRTLLFF.

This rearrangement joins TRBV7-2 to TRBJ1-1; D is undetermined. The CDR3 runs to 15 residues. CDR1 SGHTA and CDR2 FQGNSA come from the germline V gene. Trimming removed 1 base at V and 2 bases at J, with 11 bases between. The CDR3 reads CASSLGRTVNTEAFF. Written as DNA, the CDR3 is TGTGCCAGCAGCTTAGGTCGAACGGTTAACACTGAAGCTTTCTTT.

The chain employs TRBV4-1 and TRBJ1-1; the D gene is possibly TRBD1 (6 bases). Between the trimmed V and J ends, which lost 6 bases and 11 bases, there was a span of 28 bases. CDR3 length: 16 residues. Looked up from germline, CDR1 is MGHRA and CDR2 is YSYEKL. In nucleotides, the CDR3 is TGCGCCAGCAGACCCTTTGAACAGGGAAAGAGGATGTTGGCTTTCTTT. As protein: CASRPFEQGKRMLAFF.

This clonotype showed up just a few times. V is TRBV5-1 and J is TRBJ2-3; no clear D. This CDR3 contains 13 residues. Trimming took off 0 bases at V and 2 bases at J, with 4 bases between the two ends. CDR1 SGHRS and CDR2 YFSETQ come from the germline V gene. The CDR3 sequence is CASSLAFTDTQYF. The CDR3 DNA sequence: TGCGCCAGCAGCTTGGCCTTCACAGATACGCAGTATTTT.

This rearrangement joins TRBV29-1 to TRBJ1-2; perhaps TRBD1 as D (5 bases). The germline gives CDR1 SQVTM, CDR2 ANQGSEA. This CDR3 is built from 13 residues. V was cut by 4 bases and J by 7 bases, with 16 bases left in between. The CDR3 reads CSVGSGWIGGYTF. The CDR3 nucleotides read TGCAGCGTTGGGTCAGGGTGGATCGGTGGCTACACCTTC.

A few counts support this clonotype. CDR3 coding DNA: TGTGCCAGCAGTACTCGCGGGACCTTGAACACCGGGGAGCTGTTTTTT. Protein sequence: CASSTRGTLNTGELFF. The V gene is TRBV27, the J gene TRBJ2-2, with TRBD2 as a possible D gene (6 bases). The CDR3 has 16 amino acids. Germline V lookup: CDR1 MNHEY, CDR2 SMNVEV (reference sequence). Trimming took off 5 bases at V and 1 base at J, with 14 bases between the two ends.

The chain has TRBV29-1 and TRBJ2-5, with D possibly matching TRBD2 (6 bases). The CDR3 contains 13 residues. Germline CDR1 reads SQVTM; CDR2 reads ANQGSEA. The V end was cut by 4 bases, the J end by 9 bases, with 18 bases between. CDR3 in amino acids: CSVVGSQRVAQYF. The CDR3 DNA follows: TGCAGCGTTGTCGGGAGTCAGCGGGTGGCCCAGTACTTC.

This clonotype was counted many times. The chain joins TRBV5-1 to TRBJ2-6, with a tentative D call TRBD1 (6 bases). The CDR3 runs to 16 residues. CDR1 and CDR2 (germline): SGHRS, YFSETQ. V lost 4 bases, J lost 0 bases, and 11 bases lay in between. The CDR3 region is CASSPWGRSGANVLTF. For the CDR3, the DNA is TGCGCCAGCAGCCCTTGGGGGCGCTCTGGGGCCAACGTCCTGACTTTC.